These T cell receptor beta chains were read from a single sample in a study of blood T cells in healthy people across ages. TCRdb processed the 5' RACE reads anew with MiXCR; each CDR3 protein has one entry. Found here are approximately 800,000 distinct CDR3 sequences, about three fifths of them singletons; the top ten hold 20% to 25%. Material for sequencing was blood. These receptors all come from a man aged 30-40 years in good health. Both conserved end residues are part of each CDR3. Fields, in order: V gene, clone size, J gene, D gene, CDR3 DNA, CDR3 protein. D genes are given only for firm matches. Part of the rows lack a size; the others show once, few, many or a class for expanded clones.

TRBV6-6	NA	TRBJ1-2	TRBD1	TGTGCCAGCAGTTACTGGTACAGGGGGGAAGACTATGGCTACACCTTC	CASSYWYRGEDYGYTF
TRBV7-3	NA	TRBJ2-3	NA	NA	CASGESSYNEQFFGDTQYF
TRBV10-3	NA	TRBJ2-4	NA	TGTGCCACCATTAACCAGGGATTAGGGAATGAGCAGTACTTC	CATINQGLGNEQYF
TRBV12-3/TRBV12-4	NA	TRBJ1-4	NA	TGTGCCAGCACCTCCACCGAAGAGGGGATAAAACTGTTTTTT	CASTSTEEGIKLFF
TRBV7-2	NA	TRBJ1-5	NA	TGTGCCAGCAGTCCCCAGGAAGCCCTCAATCAGCCCCAGCATTTT	CASSPQEALNQPQHF
TRBV10-3	NA	TRBJ2-5	TRBD1	TGTGCCATCAGGGCCCGGGACAGGGGAGAGACCCAGTACTTC	CAIRARDRGETQYF
TRBV20-1	NA	TRBJ2-7	NA	TGCAGTGCCCCCATGGCGGTCGAGCAGTACTTC	CSAPMAVEQYF
TRBV3-1	few	TRBJ1-2	TRBD1	TGTGCCAGCAGCCAGCCGGGACAGGGTCTTGGCTACACCTTC	CASSQPGQGLGYTF
TRBV7-9	many	TRBJ1-2	TRBD1	TGTGCCAGCAGCTTAGAGGGGACAGCAGACTATGGCTACACCTTC	CASSLEGTADYGYTF
TRBV4-2	NA	TRBJ2-5	TRBD2	TGTGCCAGCAGCCAGTTCGGACTAGCGGGAAGACAAGGGACCCAGTACTTC	CASSQFGLAGRQGTQYF